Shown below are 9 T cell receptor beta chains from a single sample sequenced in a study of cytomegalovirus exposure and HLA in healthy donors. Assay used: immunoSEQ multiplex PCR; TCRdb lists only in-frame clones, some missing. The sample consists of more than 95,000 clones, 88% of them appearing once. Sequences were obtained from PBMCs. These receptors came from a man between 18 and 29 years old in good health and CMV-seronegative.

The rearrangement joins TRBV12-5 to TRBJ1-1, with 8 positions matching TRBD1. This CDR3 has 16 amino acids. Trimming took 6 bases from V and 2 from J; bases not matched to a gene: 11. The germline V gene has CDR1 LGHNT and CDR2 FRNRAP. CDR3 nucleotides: TGTGCTAGTGGACGGACAGGGCATTTCTTCAACACTGAAGCTTTCTTT. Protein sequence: CASGRTGHFFNTEAFF.

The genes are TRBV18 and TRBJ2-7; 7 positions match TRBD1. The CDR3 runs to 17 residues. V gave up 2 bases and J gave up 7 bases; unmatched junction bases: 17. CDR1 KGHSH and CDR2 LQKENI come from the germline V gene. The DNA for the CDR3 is TGTGCCAGCTCACCAGTCGGAGCAGGGGGAATTCCGAGGGAGCAGTACTTC. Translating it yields CASSPVGAGGIPREQYF. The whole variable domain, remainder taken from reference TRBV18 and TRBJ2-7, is NAGVMQNPRHLVRRRGQEARLRCSPMKGHSHVYWYRQLPEEGLKFMVYLQKENIIDESGMPKERFSAEFPKEGPSILRIQQVVRGDSAAYFCASSPVGAGGIPREQYFGPGTRLTVT.

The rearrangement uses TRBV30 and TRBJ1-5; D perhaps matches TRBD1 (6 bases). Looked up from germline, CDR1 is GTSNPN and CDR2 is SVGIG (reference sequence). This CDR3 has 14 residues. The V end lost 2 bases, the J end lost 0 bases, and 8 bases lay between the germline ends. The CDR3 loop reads CAWSQGYSNQPQHF. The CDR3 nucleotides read TGTGCCTGGAGTCAGGGGTATAGCAATCAGCCCCAGCATTTT.

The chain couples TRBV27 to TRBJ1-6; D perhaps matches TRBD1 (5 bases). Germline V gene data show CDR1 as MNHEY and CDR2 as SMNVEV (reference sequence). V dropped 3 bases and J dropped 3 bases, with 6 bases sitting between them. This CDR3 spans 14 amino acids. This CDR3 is CASSFRDYNSPLHF. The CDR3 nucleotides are TGTGCCAGCAGTTTCAGGGACTATAATTCACCCCTCCACTTT.

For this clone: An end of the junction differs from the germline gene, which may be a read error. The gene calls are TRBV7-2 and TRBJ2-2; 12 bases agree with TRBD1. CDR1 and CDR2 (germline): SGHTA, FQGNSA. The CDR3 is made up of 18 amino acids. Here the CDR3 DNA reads TGTGCCAGCAGATTAGTTTGGGACAGGGGGCGCGTCGCCGGGGAGCTGTTTTTT. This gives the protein CASRLVWDRGRVAGELFF.

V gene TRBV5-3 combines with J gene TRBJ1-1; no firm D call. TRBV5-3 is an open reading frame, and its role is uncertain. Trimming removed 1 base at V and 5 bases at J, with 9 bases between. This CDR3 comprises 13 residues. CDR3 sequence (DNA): TGTGCCAGAAGCTTGTTCCGGGGAACTGAAGCTTTCTTT. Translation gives CARSLFRGTEAFF.

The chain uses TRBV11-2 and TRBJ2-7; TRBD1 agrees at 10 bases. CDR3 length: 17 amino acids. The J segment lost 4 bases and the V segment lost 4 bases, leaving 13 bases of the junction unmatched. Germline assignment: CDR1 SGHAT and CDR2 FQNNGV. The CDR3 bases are TGTGCCAGCAGCTACGTGGGACAGGGGCCTTTCCATTACGAGCAGTACTTC. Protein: CASSYVGQGPFHYEQYF.

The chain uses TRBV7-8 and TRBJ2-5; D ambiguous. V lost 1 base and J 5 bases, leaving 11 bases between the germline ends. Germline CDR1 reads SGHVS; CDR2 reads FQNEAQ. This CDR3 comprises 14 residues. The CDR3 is CASSLEPGSETQYF. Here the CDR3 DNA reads TGTGCCAGCAGCTTAGAGCCCGGGTCCGAGACCCAGTACTTC.

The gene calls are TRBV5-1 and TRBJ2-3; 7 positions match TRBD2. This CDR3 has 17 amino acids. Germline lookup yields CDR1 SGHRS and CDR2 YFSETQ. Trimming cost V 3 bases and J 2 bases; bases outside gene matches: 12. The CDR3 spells CASSYNTLSGDTDTQYF. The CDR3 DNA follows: TGCGCCAGCAGCTACAATACCCTAAGCGGGGACACAGATACGCAGTATTTT.